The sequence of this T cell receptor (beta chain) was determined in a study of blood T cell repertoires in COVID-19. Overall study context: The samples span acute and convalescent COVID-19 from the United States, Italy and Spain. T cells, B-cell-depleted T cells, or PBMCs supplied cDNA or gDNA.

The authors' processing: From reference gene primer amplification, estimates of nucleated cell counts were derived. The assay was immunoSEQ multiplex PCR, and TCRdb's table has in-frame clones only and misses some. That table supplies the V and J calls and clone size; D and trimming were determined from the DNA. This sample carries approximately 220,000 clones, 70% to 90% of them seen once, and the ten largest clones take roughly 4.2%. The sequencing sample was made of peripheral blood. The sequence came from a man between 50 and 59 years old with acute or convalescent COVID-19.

CDR3 amino acids: CSVESGTREFGYTF. CDR3 DNA sequence: TGCAGCGTTGAATCCGGGACAAGGGAGTTCGGCTACACCTTC. The V and J genes are TRBV29-1 and TRBJ1-2; tentatively, D is TRBD1 (6 bases). Germline loops: CDR1 SQVTM, CDR2 ANQGSEA. Trimming pared 2 bases from V and 8 bases from J, leaving 18 bases between. This CDR3 has 14 amino acids. Supplemented by reference TRBV29-1 and TRBJ1-2, the full variable domain reads SAVISQKPSRDICQRGTSLTIQCQVDSQVTMMFWYRQQPGQSLTLIATANQGSEATYESGFVIDKFPISRPNLTFSTLTVSNMSPEDSSIYLCSVESGTREFGYTFGSGTRLTVV.